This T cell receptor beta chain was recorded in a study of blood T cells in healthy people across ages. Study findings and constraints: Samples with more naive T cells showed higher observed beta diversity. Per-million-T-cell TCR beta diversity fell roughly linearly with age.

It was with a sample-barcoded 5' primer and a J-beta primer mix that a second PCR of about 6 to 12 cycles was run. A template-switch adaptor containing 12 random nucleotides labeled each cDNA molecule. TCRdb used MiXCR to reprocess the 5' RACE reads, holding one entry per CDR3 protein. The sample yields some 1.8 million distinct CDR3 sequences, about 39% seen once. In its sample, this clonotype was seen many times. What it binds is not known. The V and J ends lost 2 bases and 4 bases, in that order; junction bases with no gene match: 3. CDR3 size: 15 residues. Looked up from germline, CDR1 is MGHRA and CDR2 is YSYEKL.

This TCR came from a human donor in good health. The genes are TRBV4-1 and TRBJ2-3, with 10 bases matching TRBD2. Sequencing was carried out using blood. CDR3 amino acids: CASSQQRGGADTQYF. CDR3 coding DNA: TGCGCCAGCAGCCAACAGCGGGGGGGCGCAGATACGCAGTATTTT.